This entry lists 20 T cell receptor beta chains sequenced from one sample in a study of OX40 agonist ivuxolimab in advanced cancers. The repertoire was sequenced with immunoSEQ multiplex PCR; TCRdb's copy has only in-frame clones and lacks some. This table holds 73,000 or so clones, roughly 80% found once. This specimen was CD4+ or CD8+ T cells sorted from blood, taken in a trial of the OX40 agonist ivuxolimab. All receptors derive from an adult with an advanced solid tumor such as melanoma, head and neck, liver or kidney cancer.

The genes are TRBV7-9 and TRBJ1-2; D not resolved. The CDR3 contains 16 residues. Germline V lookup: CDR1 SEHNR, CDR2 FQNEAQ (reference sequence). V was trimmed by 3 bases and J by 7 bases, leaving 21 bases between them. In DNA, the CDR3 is TGTGCCAGCAGCTTGGGCGGAAGCACGGTATCAGGTGGCTACACCTTC. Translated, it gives CASSLGGSTVSGGYTF.

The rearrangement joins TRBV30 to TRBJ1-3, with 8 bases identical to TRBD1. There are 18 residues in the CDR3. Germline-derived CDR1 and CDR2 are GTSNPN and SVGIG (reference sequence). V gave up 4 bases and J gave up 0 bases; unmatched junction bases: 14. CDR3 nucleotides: TGTGCCTGGAAGGGCAGGGGGCCATCTTCCGTCTCTGGAAACACCATATATTTT. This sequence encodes CAWKGRGPSSVSGNTIYF. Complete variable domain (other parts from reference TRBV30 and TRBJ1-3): SQTIHQWPATLVQPVGSPLSLECTVEGTSNPNLYWYRQAAGRGLQLLFYSVGIGQISSEVPQNLSASRPQDRQFILSSKKLLLSDSGFYLCAWKGRGPSSVSGNTIYFGEGSWLTVV.

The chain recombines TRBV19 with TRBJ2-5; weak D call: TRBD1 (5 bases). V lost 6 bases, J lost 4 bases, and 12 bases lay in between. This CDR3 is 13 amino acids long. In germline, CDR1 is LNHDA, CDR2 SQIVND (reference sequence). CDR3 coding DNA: TGTGCCAGTAGCAGGGAATTAGGAGAGACCCAGTACTTC. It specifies CASSRELGETQYF.

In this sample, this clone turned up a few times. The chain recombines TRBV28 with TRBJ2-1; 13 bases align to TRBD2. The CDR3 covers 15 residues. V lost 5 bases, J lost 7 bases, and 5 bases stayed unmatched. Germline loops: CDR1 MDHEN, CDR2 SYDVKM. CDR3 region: CASSRLAGGVNEQFF. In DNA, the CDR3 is TGTGCCAGCAGTAGACTAGCGGGAGGAGTGAATGAGCAGTTCTTC.

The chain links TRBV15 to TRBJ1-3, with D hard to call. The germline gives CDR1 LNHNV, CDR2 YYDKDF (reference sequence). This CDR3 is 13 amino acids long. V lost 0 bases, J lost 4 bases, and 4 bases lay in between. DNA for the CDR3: TGTGCCACCAGCAGAGACAGAGGAAACACCATATATTTT. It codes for CATSRDRGNTIYF.

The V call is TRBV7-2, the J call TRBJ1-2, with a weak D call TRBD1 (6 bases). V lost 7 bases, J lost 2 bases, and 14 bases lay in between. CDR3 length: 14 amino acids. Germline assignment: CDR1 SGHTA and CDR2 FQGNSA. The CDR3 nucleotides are TGTGCCAGCAATCTTAGAGGACAGAACTATGGCTACACCTTC. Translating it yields CASNLRGQNYGYTF.

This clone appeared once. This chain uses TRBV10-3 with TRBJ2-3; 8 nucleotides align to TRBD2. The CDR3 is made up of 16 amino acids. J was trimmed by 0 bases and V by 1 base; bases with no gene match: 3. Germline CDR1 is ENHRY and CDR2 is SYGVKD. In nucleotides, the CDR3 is TGTGCCATCAGTGAGTTCAGCGGGGGTAGCACAGATACGCAGTATTTT. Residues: CAISEFSGGSTDTQYF.

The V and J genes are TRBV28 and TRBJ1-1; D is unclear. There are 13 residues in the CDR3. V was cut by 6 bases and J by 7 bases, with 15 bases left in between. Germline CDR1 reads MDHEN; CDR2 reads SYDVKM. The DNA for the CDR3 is TGTGCCAGCAGACCCGACGCGCTGGATGAAGCTTTCTTT. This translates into CASRPDALDEAFF.

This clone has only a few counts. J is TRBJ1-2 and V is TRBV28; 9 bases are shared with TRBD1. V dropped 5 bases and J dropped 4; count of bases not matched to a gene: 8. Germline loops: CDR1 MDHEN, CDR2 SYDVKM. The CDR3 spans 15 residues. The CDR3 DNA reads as TGTGCCAGCAGTCCCCAGACAGGGGGTATCTATGGCTACACCTTC. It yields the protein CASSPQTGGIYGYTF.

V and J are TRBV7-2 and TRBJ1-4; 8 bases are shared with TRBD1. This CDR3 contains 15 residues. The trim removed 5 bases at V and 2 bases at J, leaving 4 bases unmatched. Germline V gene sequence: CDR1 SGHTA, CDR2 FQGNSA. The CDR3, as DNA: TGTGCCAGCAGCCTCCGGACAGGGACTAATGAAAAACTGTTTTTT. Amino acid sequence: CASSLRTGTNEKLFF.

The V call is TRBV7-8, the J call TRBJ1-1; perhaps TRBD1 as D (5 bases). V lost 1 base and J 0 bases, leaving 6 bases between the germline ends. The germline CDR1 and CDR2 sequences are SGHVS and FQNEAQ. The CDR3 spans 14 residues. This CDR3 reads CASSLDRMNTEAFF. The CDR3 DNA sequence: TGTGCCAGCAGCTTAGACAGGATGAACACTGAAGCTTTCTTT. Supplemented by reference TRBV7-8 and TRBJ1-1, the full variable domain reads GAGVSQSPRYKVAKRGQDVALRCDPISGHVSLFWYQQALGQGPEFLTYFQNEAQLDKSGLPSDRFFAERPEGSVSTLKIQRTQQEDSAVYLCASSLDRMNTEAFFGQGTRLTVV.

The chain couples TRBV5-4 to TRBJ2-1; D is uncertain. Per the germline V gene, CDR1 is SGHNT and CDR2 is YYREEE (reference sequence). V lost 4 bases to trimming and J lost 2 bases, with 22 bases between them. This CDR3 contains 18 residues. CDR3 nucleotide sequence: TGTGCCAGCAGCCCGCAATATAAGGCTCGTGGCACCTACAATGAGCAGTTCTTC. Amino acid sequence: CASSPQYKARGTYNEQFF.

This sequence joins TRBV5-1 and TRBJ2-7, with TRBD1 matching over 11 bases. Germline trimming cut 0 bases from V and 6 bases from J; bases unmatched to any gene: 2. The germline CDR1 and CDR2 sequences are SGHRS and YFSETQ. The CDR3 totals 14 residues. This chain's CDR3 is CASSLDGTGGEQYV. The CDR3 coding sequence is TGCGCCAGCAGCTTGGACGGGACAGGGGGCGAGCAGTACGTC.

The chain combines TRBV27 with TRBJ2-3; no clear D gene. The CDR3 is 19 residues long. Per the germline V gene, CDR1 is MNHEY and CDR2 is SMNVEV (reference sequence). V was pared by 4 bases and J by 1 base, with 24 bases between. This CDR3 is CASSSDRFLPSERTDTQYF. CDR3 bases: TGTGCCAGCAGTTCGGACCGGTTTTTACCCTCAGAACGCACAGATACGCAGTATTTT.

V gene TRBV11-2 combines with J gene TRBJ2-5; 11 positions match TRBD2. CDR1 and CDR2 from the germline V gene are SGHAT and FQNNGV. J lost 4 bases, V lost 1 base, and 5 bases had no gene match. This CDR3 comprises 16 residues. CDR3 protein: CASSLARLAGGETQYF. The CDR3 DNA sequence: TGTGCCAGCAGCTTAGCTAGGCTAGCGGGAGGAGAGACCCAGTACTTC.

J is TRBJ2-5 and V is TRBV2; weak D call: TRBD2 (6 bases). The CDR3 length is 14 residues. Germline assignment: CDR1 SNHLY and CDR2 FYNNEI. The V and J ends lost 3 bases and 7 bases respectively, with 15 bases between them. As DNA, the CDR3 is TGTGCCAGCAGTGACGGCCGCGCGCGGGGGACCCAGTACTTC. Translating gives CASSDGRARGTQYF.

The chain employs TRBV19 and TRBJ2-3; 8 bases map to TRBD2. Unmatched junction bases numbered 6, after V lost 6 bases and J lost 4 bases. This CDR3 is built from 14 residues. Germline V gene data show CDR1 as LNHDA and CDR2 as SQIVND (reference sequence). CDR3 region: CASREREFSDTQYF. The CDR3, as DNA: TGTGCCAGTAGAGAGCGGGAGTTCTCAGATACGCAGTATTTT.

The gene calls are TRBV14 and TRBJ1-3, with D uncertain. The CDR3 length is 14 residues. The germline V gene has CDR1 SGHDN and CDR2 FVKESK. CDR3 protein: CARPRTLGGNTIYF. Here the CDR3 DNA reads TGTGCTAGACCCCGAACCCTAGGTGGAAACACCATATATTTT.

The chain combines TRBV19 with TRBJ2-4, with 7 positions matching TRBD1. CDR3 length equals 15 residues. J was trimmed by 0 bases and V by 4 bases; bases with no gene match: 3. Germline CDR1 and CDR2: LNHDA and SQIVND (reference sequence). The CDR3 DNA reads TGTGCCAGTAGTAGACAGGGCCCAGCCAAAAACATTCAGTACTTC. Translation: CASSRQGPAKNIQYF. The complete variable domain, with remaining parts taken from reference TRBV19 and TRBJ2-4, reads DGGITQSPKYLFRKEGQNVTLSCEQNLNHDAMYWYRQDPGQGLRLIYYSQIVNDFQKGDIAEGYSVSREKKESFPLTVTSAQKNPTAFYLCASSRQGPAKNIQYFGAGTRLSVL.

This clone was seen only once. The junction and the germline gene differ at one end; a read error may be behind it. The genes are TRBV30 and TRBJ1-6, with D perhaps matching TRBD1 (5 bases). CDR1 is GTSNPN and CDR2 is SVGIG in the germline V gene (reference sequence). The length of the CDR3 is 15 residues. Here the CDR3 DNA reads TGTGCCTGGAGTGTAAAGCTTTCTGTAGGGGAAAAAGAGAACTTT. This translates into CAWSVKLSVGEKENF.